The rows below give T cell receptor beta chains drawn from one sample of a study of cytomegalovirus exposure and HLA in healthy donors. TCRdb's table, derived via immunoSEQ multiplex PCR, lists solely in-frame clones and lacks some. The repertoire has about 140,000 clones, around 80% of them found once; the top ten carry approximately 1.8%. Sample: PBMCs. The receptor source for this set is a middle-aged man in good health and CMV-seronegative. Both conserved end residues are part of each CDR3. A D gene is named only where the DNA matches it firmly. Some rows mark clone size as missing; the rest say once, few, many or name a class of expanded clone.

d_call j_call clone_size v_call cdr3_nt cdr3_aa
. TRBJ2-7 . TRBV4-1 TGCGCCAGCAGCCAAGATCCGCCGGGACACCTCTCCTACGAGCAGTACTTC CASSQDPPGHLSYEQYF
. TRBJ2-7 . TRBV7-2 TGTGCCAGCAGCCCGGGACTCCGGGTTGAAGTGAAGCAGTACTTC CASSPGLRVEVKQYF
TRBD1 TRBJ2-7 . TRBV27 TGTGCCAGCAGTTTATACGGGGACAGGGAATACGAGCAGTACTTC CASSLYGDREYEQYF
TRBD2 TRBJ2-1 . TRBV5-1 TGCGCCAGCAGCTTAGCGGGGGACTCATACAATGAGCAGTTCTTC CASSLAGDSYNEQFF
TRBD1 TRBJ2-3 . TRBV7-9 TGTGCCAGCACCCCAGGGACAGGGGGCCTCGTCGGGCAGTATTTT CASTPGTGGLVGQYF
TRBD2 TRBJ2-7 . TRBV9 TGTGCCAGCAGCGTAGGACTAGCGGGGGCCGATATCTCCTACGAGCAGTACTTC CASSVGLAGADISYEQYF
TRBD2 TRBJ2-3 . TRBV5-5 TGTGCCAGCAGCCCGACTAGCGGCACAGATACGCAGTATTTT CASSPTSGTDTQYF
. TRBJ2-3 . TRBV4-1 TGCGCCAGCAGCCAAGGGGCCGGGAGTAGCGATACGCAGTATTTT CASSQGAGSSDTQYF
TRBD1 TRBJ2-7 . TRBV19 TGTGCCAGTAGGGGACAGGGGGCCCACTACGAGCAGTACTTC CASRGQGAHYEQYF
TRBD2 TRBJ2-3 . TRBV6-4 TGTGCCAGCAGTGTAGGCGGGGGGGCCTCAGATACGCAGTATTTT CASSVGGGASDTQYF
TRBD2 TRBJ2-3 few TRBV10-3 TGTGCCATCAGCACGGGACTAGCGGTATTCGATACGCAGTATTTT CAISTGLAVFDTQYF
TRBD2 TRBJ2-3 . TRBV6-1 TGTGCCAGCAGTGATAGGACTAGCGGGAGCTTCACAGATACGCAGTATTTT CASSDRTSGSFTDTQYF
. TRBJ2-2 . TRBV7-9 TGTGCCAGCAGCCCGTGGGGCGGACCGGCCGGGGAGCTGTTTTTT CASSPWGGPAGELFF
. TRBJ2-7 . TRBV6-5 TGTGCCAGCAGCCCCGGGACTTTCCTCTACGAGCAGTACTTC CASSPGTFLYEQYF
. TRBJ1-1 . TRBV10-3 TGTGCCATCAGTGAGTATGGACACCTCGGGACTGAAGCTTTCTTT CAISEYGHLGTEAFF
. TRBJ1-2 . TRBV5-1 TGCGCCAGCAGCTTGGCCGGGGGTGGGGCCAGGCGTGGCTACACCTTC CASSLAGGGARRGYTF
TRBD2 TRBJ2-3 . TRBV29-1 TGCAGCGTTGTCTCTCTAGCGGGAGTCCCAGATACGCAGTATTTT CSVVSLAGVPDTQYF
. TRBJ2-1 . TRBV28 TGTGCCGGAGGTCTGGGCGATGAGCAGTTCTTC CAGGLGDEQFF
TRBD2 TRBJ2-3 . TRBV27 TGTGCCAGCAGTCTAGGCGGGAGGGGCACAGATACGCAGTATTTT CASSLGGRGTDTQYF
. TRBJ2-1 . TRBV28 TGTGCCAGCAGTTTGCAGGGGTTATACAATGAGCAGTTCTTC CASSLQGLYNEQFF
TRBD2 TRBJ2-2 . TRBV28 TGTGCCAGCATAGCGGGAGACACCGGGGAGCTGTTTTTT CASIAGDTGELFF
. TRBJ1-6 . TRBV19 TGTGCCAGTAGTGGCGCGGGAAATTCACCCCTCCACTTT CASSGAGNSPLHF
. TRBJ1-6 few TRBV7-2 TGTGCCAGCAGCCGGGAGGGTAGGGGTAATTCACCCCTCCACTTT CASSREGRGNSPLHF
. TRBJ1-3 few TRBV7-9 TGTGCCAGCAGCTTAAGTATCAGGGACTCTGGAAACACCATATATTTT CASSLSIRDSGNTIYF
. TRBJ1-1 . TRBV6-1 TGTGCCAGCAGTGGAGGACAGCGTCTTGAAGCTTTCTTT CASSGGQRLEAFF
. TRBJ1-4 . TRBV5-5 TGTGCCAGCAGCTTGGTCGTTGATGAAAAACTGTTTTTT CASSLVVDEKLFF
TRBD1 TRBJ2-2 . TRBV5-5 TGTGCCAGCAGCTCGGACAGGGGGCTGATCGGGGAGCTGTTTTTT CASSSDRGLIGELFF
TRBD1 TRBJ2-5 . TRBV7-8 TGTGCCAGCAGCCTAGGACAGGCCGAGACCCAGTACTTC CASSLGQAETQYF
. TRBJ1-5 few TRBV6-1 TGTGCCAGCAGTGAAGCGAGGTGGGGCAATCAGCCCCAGCATTTT CASSEARWGNQPQHF
. TRBJ1-4 . TRBV2 TGTGCCAGCAGGTATCATGAAAAACTGTTTTTT CASRYHEKLFF
. TRBJ2-2 . TRBV19 TGTGCCACCCTAAACCCAACCTCGGCGGCCGGGGAGCTGTTTTTT CATLNPTSAAGELFF
TRBD2 TRBJ2-1 . TRBV6-1 TGTGCCAGCAGTGAAGTGCCTAGCGGGGGGAATGAGCAGTTCTTC CASSEVPSGGNEQFF
. TRBJ2-7 . TRBV6-5 TGTGCCAGCTTCGGAGCAGGGTTTGACGAGCAGTACTTC CASFGAGFDEQYF
. TRBJ2-4 . TRBV18 TGTGCCAGCTCACCTTCCGGGACAATAGCCAAAAACATTCAGTACTTC CASSPSGTIAKNIQYF
TRBD1 TRBJ2-7 . TRBV19 TGTGCCAGTAGTAAACCTTTAGGGACAGGGGGTTACGAGCAGTACTTC CASSKPLGTGGYEQYF
. TRBJ2-3 . TRBV12-5 TGTGCTAGTGGTTTGGGTACGCCCGGTGCAGATACGCAGTATTTT CASGLGTPGADTQYF
TRBD2 TRBJ2-5 . TRBV6-1 TGTGCCAGCAGTGCTAGCGGGGGGGAAGAGACCCAGTACTTC CASSASGGEETQYF
. TRBJ2-2 . TRBV27 TGTGCCAGCAGTTTAGGTCAGACGAACACCGGGGAGCTGTTTTTT CASSLGQTNTGELFF
TRBD1 TRBJ1-1 few TRBV5-5 TGTGCCAGCAGCCCTTGGGACAGGATGAACACTGAAGCTTTCTTT CASSPWDRMNTEAFF
. TRBJ2-7 . TRBV27 TGTGCCAGTTCTTTCTCGGTGGGAGTCTCCTACGAGCAGTACTTC CASSFSVGVSYEQYF